The 8 T cell receptor beta chains given below trace back to one sample, sequenced in a study of T cell repertoires in cytomegalovirus infection. TCRdb re-called the reads with MiXCR, one entry per CDR3 protein. The sample has a few hundred thousand distinct CDR3 sequences, approximately 40% seen once. Their antigen targets remain unknown. The material sequenced was cultured PBMCs, taken from culture after CMV antigen stimulation. These TCRs come from a human donor in good health (CMV status not recorded). Some clones in this sample may be carry-over from other donors' samples.

This chain uses TRBV20-1 with TRBJ2-3; 7 positions agree with TRBD2. The V gene end was trimmed by 2 bases and the J gene end by 4 bases; junction bases not matched to a gene: 9. CDR1 DFQATT and CDR2 SNEGSKA come from the germline V gene (reference sequence). This CDR3 has 15 amino acids. CDR3 sequence reads: CSARTAAGESDTQYF. The DNA of the CDR3 is TGCAGTGCTAGAACGGCGGCGGGGGAATCAGATACGCAGTATTTT.

CDR3 amino acids: CAISEVRSSYNEQFF. CDR3 sequence (DNA): TGTGCCATCAGTGAGGTGAGGAGCTCCTACAATGAGCAGTTCTTC. The chain employs TRBV10-3 and TRBJ2-1; no definite D call. This CDR3 is built from 15 residues. The germline gives CDR1 ENHRY, CDR2 SYGVKD. Trimming left V 2 bases short and J 0 bases short, with 8 bases between.

This clonotype was recorded only once. This CDR3 reads CASSPGDTSYEQYF. The CDR3 nucleotides are TGTGCCAGCAGCCCTGGGGACACCTCCTACGAGCAGTACTTC. The chain combines TRBV4-2 with TRBJ2-7, with D possibly being TRBD1 (6 bases). Germline CDR1 LGHNA, CDR2 YNFKEQ. The CDR3 length is 14 residues. V was cut by 4 bases and J by 0 bases, with 10 bases left in between.

This clonotype came up a few times. The rearrangement joins TRBV2 to TRBJ2-3, with D tentatively TRBD2 (5 bases). The CDR3 loop spans 15 amino acids. Germline V CDR1 and CDR2: SNHLY, FYNNEI. Between the trimmed V and J ends, which lost 6 bases and 2 bases, there was a span of 15 bases. The CDR3: CASSPGLVHTDTQYF. The CDR3 coding sequence is TGTGCCAGCAGCCCCGGACTCGTGCACACAGATACGCAGTATTTT.

This clonotype appeared a few times. The gene calls are TRBV7-2 and TRBJ2-7; weak D call: TRBD2 (6 bases). This CDR3 is 15 amino acids long. Trimming shortened V by 0 bases and J by 0 bases, and 9 bases separated the two germline ends. Germline V gene lookup returns CDR1 SGHTA and CDR2 FQGNSA. CDR3 bases: TGTGCCAGCAGCTTAGCGCAGGGACTCTCCTACGAGCAGTACTTC. This encodes CASSLAQGLSYEQYF. The full variable domain, in which reference TRBV7-2 and TRBJ2-7 provide the parts outside the CDR3, is GAGVSQSPSNKVTEKGKDVELRCDPISGHTALYWYRQSLGQGLEFLIYFQGNSAPDKSGLPSDRFSAERTGGSVSTLTIQRTQQEDSAVYLCASSLAQGLSYEQYFGPGTRLTVT.

The V gene is TRBV7-6, the J gene TRBJ2-3, with 7 bases lining up with TRBD2. J lost 5 bases, V lost 5 bases, and 13 bases had no gene match. Germline-derived CDR1 and CDR2 are SGHVS and FNYEAQ. The length of the CDR3 is 16 residues. Here the CDR3 reads CASSPAASGWGDTQYF. The CDR3, as DNA: TGTGCCAGCAGCCCGGCGGCTAGCGGTTGGGGAGATACGCAGTATTTT.

This clonotype has a handful of counts. The chain is built from TRBV27 and TRBJ2-7; 8 nucleotides line up with TRBD1. The germline V gene encodes CDR1 MNHEY and CDR2 SMNVEV (reference sequence). This CDR3 has 15 amino acids. V lost 0 bases and J lost 3; bases outside the gene matches: 4. CDR3 amino acids: CASSLSGTGGYEQYF. The CDR3 region has the DNA TGTGCCAGCAGTTTATCCGGGACAGGCGGCTACGAGCAGTACTTC.

This clonotype was seen at least ten times. The chain carries TRBV7-8 and TRBJ2-7, with TRBD1 matching 8 bases. Germline V gene data show CDR1 as SGHVS and CDR2 as FQNEAQ. J gave up 6 bases and V 5 bases, and 15 bases lay outside the gene matches. This CDR3 is built from 16 residues. DNA of the CDR3: TGTGCCAGCAGCCCCCAGGGTACAGGGGGATTTATCGAGCAGTACTTC. Protein product: CASSPQGTGGFIEQYF.